The T cell receptor (beta chain) described here comes from a study of pediatric ulcerative colitis (dated by TCRdb to the late 2010s). General notes on the study: Fewer than 10 ulcerative colitis patients had pancolitis and two had left-sided colitis, with histology consistent with ulcerative colitis in all. From eight or nine newly diagnosed, treatment-naive pediatric ulcerative colitis patients and a handful of non-IBD control children, paired blood and rectal samples were collected. The Pediatric Ulcerative Colitis Activity Index classified a couple of patients as having mild disease, four as having moderate disease and three as having acute severe colitis.

During colonoscopy, one to two pinch biopsies were obtained from the rectum for research purposes. Ulcerative colitis patients had received no immunosuppressive medication before the diagnostic colonoscopy. Rectal biopsies were digested with proteinase K before DNA isolation. The Wizard kit (Promega) was used to extract genomic DNA from both blood and intestinal samples. Through the immunoSEQ TRB Survey service, multiplex V and J primers were used to amplify rearranged CDR3 beta regions from genomic DNA. To keep sequencing depth the same across samples, survey-level depth of up to 500,000 reads per sample was applied. Libraries were purified and pooled, and sequencing was performed on Illumina technology. The authors' analysis ran thus. immunoSEQ online tools were used for productive clonality, sample overlap, pairwise scatters, CDR3 beta length, V/D/J gene usage and productiveness. Alongside Shannon and Simpson indices, calculated diversity was computed as the number of unique rearrangements divided by total templates, multiplied by 100. Principal component analysis used the R prcomp function and ggbiplot package on Z-score normalized data. Morisita's index was used to measure clonal overlap between blood and rectum within each subject. TCRdb limited this immuneACCESS table to in-frame rearrangements with V and J called. A share of clones is missing; checked studies link under half to unresolved V genes, and the rest is unexplained. The DNA was the basis for D and trimming; V, J and clone size are from that table. The sample table shows tens of thousands of clones, and around 78% are seen once. 0.74% of the sample is held by the ten biggest clonotypes.

Study-wide conclusions, independent of this receptor: Two rectal CDR3 clonotypes turned up in every ulcerative colitis patient but in none of the controls. Clonal overlap between a subject's own blood and rectum was significantly greater in ulcerative colitis patients than in controls, which suggests more T cell trafficking to inflamed tissue. Because repertoires were derived from total lymphocyte DNA, patterns in rare subsets such as regulatory T cells may not have been reflected. Rectal pinch biopsies may have included blood-derived T cells, especially in patients with overt colitis. Only a handful of individuals were included in the healthy control group, which was small. For technical reasons, blood samples from a couple of patients gave substantially fewer templates, and these samples were excluded from the blood-rectal overlap analysis. Features of the rectal repertoire distinguished controls, mild-moderate colitis patients and acute severe colitis patients, and in acute severe colitis, rectal diversity was reduced because of clonal expansions.

The CDR3 starts with the cysteine, ends with the phenylalanine, and has 15 residues. Only the CDR3 DNA is retained, 45 bases long and in frame from the first base. The germline V gene sets CDR1 to MNHEY and CDR2 to SVGAGI. Trimming at the junction amounts to 5 bases on V and 4 bases on J, and the germline ends lie 17 bases apart. In the case of this clone: Its antigen remains undetermined. Base-call qualities are not available, and no considerably larger clone is one nucleotide away.

The TCR was taken from a boy between 5 and 17 years old with moderate ulcerative colitis. The sample was gut tissue. The chain uses TRBV6-5 and TRBJ1-1, and perhaps TRBD1 as D gene, on 5 matching bases. The CDR3 protein sequence reads: CASSPLKGVATEAFF. The sequenced DNA is TGTGCCAGCAGTCCCCTCAAAGGGGTCGCCACTGAAGCTTTCTTT.